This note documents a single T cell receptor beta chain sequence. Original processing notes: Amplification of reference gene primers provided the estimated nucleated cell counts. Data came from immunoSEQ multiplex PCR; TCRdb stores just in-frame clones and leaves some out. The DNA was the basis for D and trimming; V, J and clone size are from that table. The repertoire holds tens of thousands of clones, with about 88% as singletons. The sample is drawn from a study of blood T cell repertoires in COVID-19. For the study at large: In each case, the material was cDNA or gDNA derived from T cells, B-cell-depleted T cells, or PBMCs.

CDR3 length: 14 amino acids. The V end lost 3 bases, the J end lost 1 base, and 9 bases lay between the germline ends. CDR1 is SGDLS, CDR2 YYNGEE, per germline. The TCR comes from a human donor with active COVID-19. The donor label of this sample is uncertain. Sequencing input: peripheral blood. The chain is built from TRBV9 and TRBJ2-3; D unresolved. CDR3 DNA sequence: TGTGCCAGCAGCGCCCCCGGTGGCACAGATACGCAGTATTTT. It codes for CASSAPGGTDTQYF.